This section outlines one T cell receptor (beta chain) sequence together with its context. What it binds is not known. One end of the junction is discordant with germline, which a read error may explain. It was with a sample-barcoded 5' primer and a J-beta primer mix that a second PCR of about 6 to 12 cycles was run. A single record per CDR3 protein comes from TCRdb applying MiXCR to the 5' RACE reads. Of some 700,000 distinct CDR3 sequences listed, 20% to 25% are singletons. The germline gives CDR1 SEHNR, CDR2 FQNEAQ (reference sequence). The CDR3 runs 18 residues. The data stem from a study of blood T cells in healthy people across ages. The study, taken as a whole, reports: There were more naive CD4+ cells and higher diversity in long-lived donors than in aged donors.

The rearrangement links TRBV7-9 to TRBJ2-3, with 12 bases aligning to TRBD2. The sequenced material came from blood. This clonotype was obtained from a man between 65 and 85 years old in good health. The CDR3 DNA reads TGCGCCAGCAGCTTGTCCCTAGCGGGAGGGGGGCACACAGATACGCAGTATTTT. Translation gives CASSLSLAGGGHTDTQYF.